These T cell receptor beta chains were read from a single sample in a study of cytomegalovirus exposure and HLA in healthy donors. The method was immunoSEQ multiplex PCR; TCRdb's version includes in-frame clones alone and lacks a portion of them. The sample records around 140,000 clones, approximately 88% being singletons. Sequenced material: PBMCs. The receptor source for this set is a woman in her thirties or forties in good health and CMV-seronegative. CDR3s include the opening cysteine and the closing phenylalanine or tryptophan. Each record gives: J gene, V gene, CDR3 protein.

TRBJ1-5 | TRBV5-6 | CASSLRGPDQPQHF
TRBJ2-2 | TRBV2 | CASSPWGLAGANTGELFF
TRBJ2-6 | TRBV5-1 | CASSSMPDGSGSGANVLTF
TRBJ2-5 | TRBV19 | CASRLAGGPRETQYF
TRBJ2-7 | TRBV19 | CASSMRGARGASYEQYF
TRBJ2-2 | TRBV28 | CASSFLPGLAGGVANTGELFF
TRBJ2-7 | TRBV11-3 | CASSLTSGPYEQYF
TRBJ1-4 | TRBV15 | CATSRIYGQVTNEKLFF
TRBJ2-1 | TRBV5-1 | CASSSLAGGPRDEQFF
TRBJ2-7 | TRBV6-1 | CASSERLAGVGEQYF
TRBJ2-5 | TRBV10-3 | CAISVSGSGETQYF
TRBJ1-2 | TRBV7-9 | CASSPRRDSYGYTF
TRBJ1-2 | TRBV5-4 | CASSSGTGPYGYTF
. | TRBV4-1 | CASSQGGTAAYEQYF
TRBJ2-5 | TRBV29-1 | CSVKQGAEETQYF
TRBJ2-5 | TRBV30 | CAWSVLISGSGKTQYF
TRBJ2-1 | TRBV7-2 | CASSLAEGLALSGEQFF